This is a list of T cell receptor beta chains from one sample in a study of shared clonotypes between healthy human individuals. TCRdb's table, derived via immunoSEQ multiplex PCR, lists solely in-frame clones and lacks some. The sample records 450,000 to 500,000 clones, about 80% being singletons. Material: PBMCs. These receptors all stem from a woman aged 40 to 49 in good health. Some clones in this sample may be carry-over from other donors' samples. Both conserved end residues are part of each CDR3. D genes are given only for firm matches. Clone size is not always given. Where it is, it says once, few, many or a class for expanded clones.

CDR3 protein: CASSPLQVRVDEQFF
CDR3 DNA: TGCGCCAGCAGCCCTCTCCAGGTTAGGGTTGATGAGCAGTTCTTC
J gene: TRBJ2-1
D gene: -
clone size: -
V gene: TRBV5-1

CDR3 protein: CASSTKLASKETQYF
CDR3 DNA: TGTGCCAGTAGTACTAAACTAGCAAGCAAAGAGACCCAGTACTTC
J gene: TRBJ2-5
D gene: -
clone size: -
V gene: TRBV28

CDR3 protein: CATLDSTNYGYTF
CDR3 DNA: TGTGCCACCTTGGACAGCACTAACTATGGCTACACCTTC
J gene: TRBJ1-2
D gene: -
clone size: -
V gene: TRBV6-1

CDR3 protein: CASSLAMRDSYEQYF
CDR3 DNA: TGTGCCAGCAGCTTAGCCATGCGGGACTCCTACGAGCAGTACTTC
J gene: TRBJ2-7
D gene: -
clone size: few
V gene: TRBV7-8

CDR3 protein: CASSPRDPRETQYF
CDR3 DNA: TGTGCCAGCAGCCCCCGGGACCCGCGGGAGACCCAGTACTTC
J gene: TRBJ2-5
D gene: -
clone size: -
V gene: TRBV7-9

CDR3 protein: CASSLAALRVGYTF
CDR3 DNA: TGTGCCAGCAGCTTAGCAGCCCTCAGGGTTGGCTACACCTTC
J gene: TRBJ1-2
D gene: -
clone size: -
V gene: TRBV11-2

CDR3 protein: CASSPPQGGTDTQYF
CDR3 DNA: TGTGCCAGCTCACCACCTCAGGGAGGAACAGATACGCAGTATTTT
J gene: TRBJ2-3
D gene: -
clone size: -
V gene: TRBV18

CDR3 protein: CAWSVTGERNEQFF
CDR3 DNA: TGTGCCTGGAGTGTGACGGGGGAAAGAAATGAGCAGTTCTTC
J gene: TRBJ2-1
D gene: -
clone size: -
V gene: TRBV30

CDR3 protein: CASSIWGEGQPQHF
CDR3 DNA: TGTGCCAGTAGTATATGGGGGGAAGGTCAGCCCCAGCATTTT
J gene: TRBJ1-5
D gene: -
clone size: -
V gene: TRBV19

CDR3 protein: CASSLGRLGRDTQYF
CDR3 DNA: TGTGCCAGCAGCTTAGGCAGATTAGGGCGGGATACGCAGTATTTT
J gene: TRBJ2-3
D gene: -
clone size: -
V gene: TRBV11-2

CDR3 protein: CASRAATGATEAFF
CDR3 DNA: TGTGCCAGCAGAGCCGCCACGGGTGCGACTGAAGCTTTCTTT
J gene: TRBJ1-1
D gene: -
clone size: -
V gene: TRBV6-1

CDR3 protein: CASSFGQGGEQYF
CDR3 DNA: TGCGCCAGCAGCTTCGGACAGGGTGGCGAGCAGTACTTC
J gene: TRBJ2-7
D gene: TRBD1
clone size: -
V gene: TRBV5-1

CDR3 protein: CSGVDLGQGSNYGYTF
CDR3 DNA: TGCAGCGGAGTCGATCTAGGACAGGGCTCTAACTATGGCTACACCTTC
J gene: TRBJ1-2
D gene: TRBD1
clone size: -
V gene: TRBV29-1

CDR3 protein: CASRTSSGNTIYF
CDR3 DNA: TGTGCCAGTAGAACCTCTTCCGGAAACACCATATATTTT
J gene: TRBJ1-3
D gene: -
clone size: few
V gene: TRBV19

CDR3 protein: CASSLNPENTEAFF
CDR3 DNA: TGCGCCAGCAGCTTAAACCCAGAGAACACTGAAGCTTTCTTT
J gene: TRBJ1-1
D gene: -
clone size: -
V gene: TRBV5-1

CDR3 protein: CASSALAGVETQYF
CDR3 DNA: TGCGCCAGCAGTGCCCTAGCGGGAGTGGAGACCCAGTACTTC
J gene: TRBJ2-5
D gene: TRBD2
clone size: -
V gene: TRBV10-2

CDR3 protein: CASSQGYSNQPQHF
CDR3 DNA: TGTGCCAGCAGCCAGGGTTACTCCAATCAGCCCCAGCATTTT
J gene: TRBJ1-5
D gene: -
clone size: -
V gene: TRBV7-8

CDR3 protein: CASSIQGLAANTGELFF
CDR3 DNA: TGTGCCAGCAGCATACAAGGACTAGCGGCGAACACCGGGGAGCTGTTTTTT
J gene: TRBJ2-2
D gene: TRBD2
clone size: -
V gene: TRBV9

CDR3 protein: CASSLAEASYEQYF
CDR3 DNA: TGTGCCAGCAGCTTAGCGGAGGCCTCCTACGAGCAGTACTTC
J gene: TRBJ2-7
D gene: -
clone size: -
V gene: TRBV13

CDR3 protein: CASSPPFLYEQFF
CDR3 DNA: TGTGCCAGCAGCCCACCATTTTTATATGAGCAGTTCTTC
J gene: TRBJ2-1
D gene: -
clone size: -
V gene: TRBV13

CDR3 protein: CASSLDFRSYEQYF
CDR3 DNA: TGTGCCAGCAGCCTGGACTTTCGCTCCTACGAGCAGTACTTC
J gene: TRBJ2-7
D gene: -
clone size: -
V gene: TRBV13

CDR3 protein: CASSSLAGGTNTGELFF
CDR3 DNA: TGCGCCAGCAGCTCACTAGCGGGAGGGACGAACACCGGGGAGCTGTTTTTT
J gene: TRBJ2-2
D gene: TRBD2
clone size: few
V gene: TRBV5-1

CDR3 protein: CASRGDRVSNQPQHF
CDR3 DNA: TGTGCCAGCAGGGGGGACAGGGTAAGCAATCAGCCCCAGCATTTT
J gene: TRBJ1-5
D gene: TRBD1
clone size: -
V gene: TRBV28

CDR3 protein: CASSPEQGDTEAFF
CDR3 DNA: TGTGCCAGCTCACCCGAGCAGGGTGACACTGAAGCTTTCTTT
J gene: TRBJ1-1
D gene: -
clone size: few
V gene: TRBV18

CDR3 protein: CASSVGLAGETQYF
CDR3 DNA: TGTGCCAGCAGCGTAGGACTAGCGGGAGAGACCCAGTACTTC
J gene: TRBJ2-5
D gene: TRBD2
clone size: -
V gene: TRBV9

CDR3 protein: CASSLARYNEQFF
CDR3 DNA: TGTGCCAGCAGCTTAGCGCGTTACAATGAGCAGTTCTTC
J gene: TRBJ2-1
D gene: -
clone size: -
V gene: TRBV7-2

CDR3 protein: CASLGQFANYGYTF
CDR3 DNA: TGTGCCAGCCTCGGACAGTTTGCTAACTATGGCTACACCTTC
J gene: TRBJ1-2
D gene: -
clone size: many
V gene: TRBV2

CDR3 protein: CASSYPRSGANVLTF
CDR3 DNA: TGTGCCAGCAGCTATCCCCGCTCTGGGGCCAACGTCCTGACTTTC
J gene: TRBJ2-6
D gene: -
clone size: -
V gene: TRBV7-3

CDR3 protein: CSVELVGTGQYF
CDR3 DNA: TGCAGCGTTGAACTGGTCGGCACCGGGCAGTACTTC
J gene: TRBJ2-7
D gene: -
clone size: -
V gene: TRBV29-1

CDR3 protein: CASSLGAGETYEQYF
CDR3 DNA: TGCGCCAGCAGCTTGGGGGCCGGGGAGACCTACGAGCAGTACTTC
J gene: TRBJ2-7
D gene: -
clone size: many
V gene: TRBV5-1

CDR3 protein: CASSMGRAPNQPQHF
CDR3 DNA: TGTGCCAGTAGTATGGGACGGGCCCCGAATCAGCCCCAGCATTTT
J gene: TRBJ1-5
D gene: -
clone size: -
V gene: TRBV19

CDR3 protein: CASSLGARTGTDTQYF
CDR3 DNA: TGTGCCAGCAGCCTAGGGGCGAGAACAGGTACAGATACGCAGTATTTT
J gene: TRBJ2-3
D gene: -
clone size: many
V gene: TRBV7-2

CDR3 protein: CASSLGGDRRQQYF
CDR3 DNA: TGTGCCAGCAGCTTAGGTGGGGACAGGAGACAGCAGTACTTC
J gene: TRBJ2-7
D gene: TRBD1
clone size: -
V gene: TRBV7-9

CDR3 protein: CASSSPMQGEGTEAFF
CDR3 DNA: TGTGCCAGCAGTTCCCCGATGCAGGGGGAGGGCACTGAAGCTTTCTTT
J gene: TRBJ1-1
D gene: TRBD1
clone size: -
V gene: TRBV6-5

CDR3 protein: CASSYRQGVYEQYF
CDR3 DNA: TGTGCCAGTAGTTATAGACAGGGGGTCTACGAGCAGTACTTC
J gene: TRBJ2-7
D gene: TRBD1
clone size: -
V gene: TRBV19